The clone carrying this T cell receptor (beta chain) has more than one count but fewer than ten. The CDR3 extends over 13 amino acids. Per the germline V gene, CDR1 is LNHDA and CDR2 is SQIVND (reference sequence). V was shortened by 5 bases and J by 5 bases, with 12 bases between the two germline ends. These data are taken from a study of blood T cell repertoires in COVID-19. Study-wide context: Specimens from acute and convalescent COVID-19 originated in the United States, Italy and Spain. PBMCs, B-cell-depleted T cells, or T cells were the source of the cDNA or gDNA that made up the material.

Study processing details: Cell counts per sample came from amplifying reference gene primers. Libraries were prepared by immunoSEQ multiplex PCR; TCRdb keeps only in-frame clonotypes and omits some of them. V, J and clone size are those of that table, while D and trimming were read from the DNA. The table includes 40,000 to 60,000 clones, about 84% detected once. The material sequenced was peripheral blood. The TCR originated in a woman aged 60-70 years with acute or convalescent COVID-19. The chain links TRBV19 to TRBJ1-1; no definite D call. CDR3 sequence: CASSSEGRTEAFF. The CDR3 coding sequence is TGTGCCAGTAGTTCGGAGGGAAGGACTGAAGCTTTCTTT.